This note documents a single T cell receptor (beta chain) sequence. The sample comes from a study of blood T cell repertoires in COVID-19. Turning to the study itself: Sources were T cells, B-cell-depleted T cells, or PBMCs; the material itself was cDNA or gDNA.

From germline, CDR1 is SGHTA and CDR2 FQGNSA. Trimming removed 5 bases from V and 5 bases from J; junction bases left unmatched: 12. The CDR3 consists of 16 residues. As handled by the study authors: Nucleated cell number was recorded as an estimate derived from reference gene primer amplification. Only in-frame clones appear in the TCRdb table, and some are missing; sequencing was by immunoSEQ multiplex PCR. The V and J calls and the clone size are those of that table, but D and trimming were determined from the DNA. The data contain 150,000 to 200,000 clones, more than 60% of them seen just once; the ten biggest clones take up around 8.1%.

The specimen was peripheral blood. The TCR originated in a man in his 60s with acute or convalescent COVID-19. The chain uses TRBV7-2 and TRBJ1-5; 7 bases map to TRBD1. The CDR3, as DNA: TGTGCCAGCAGCCTTGTAACTGGCAGGGGGGATCAGCCCCAGCATTTT. Its protein product is CASSLVTGRGDQPQHF. The complete variable domain, with remaining parts taken from reference TRBV7-2 and TRBJ1-5, reads GAGVSQSPSNKVTEKGKDVELRCDPISGHTALYWYRQSLGQGLEFLIYFQGNSAPDKSGLPSDRFSAERTGGSVSTLTIQRTQQEDSAVYLCASSLVTGRGDQPQHFGDGTRLSIL.